This T cell receptor (beta chain) was documented in a study of T cell repertoires in ileal Crohn's disease. Adults with ileal or ileocolonic Crohn's disease and an indication for resection were eligible. Sequencing used immunoSEQ multiplex PCR; TCRdb keeps in-frame clones, though not all of them. The table shows approximately 27,000 clones, with around three quarters occurring only once. The CDR3 extends over 13 amino acids. The germline gives CDR1 SGHTA, CDR2 FQGNSA. V lost 6 bases, J lost 6 bases, and 3 bases stayed unmatched. Only one count was recorded for this clone. The TCR was taken from an adult with Crohn's disease. Sequenced material: ileal tissue. V and J are TRBV7-2 and TRBJ2-2; 8 bases fit TRBD1. Here the CDR3 reads CASSSQGAGELFF. The CDR3 nucleotides are TGTGCCAGCAGTTCACAGGGGGCCGGGGAGCTGTTTTTT. Using reference TRBV7-2 and TRBJ2-2 for the parts outside the CDR3, the full variable domain is GAGVSQSPSNKVTEKGKDVELRCDPISGHTALYWYRQSLGQGLEFLIYFQGNSAPDKSGLPSDRFSAERTGGSVSTLTIQRTQQEDSAVYLCASSSQGAGELFFGEGSRLTVL.